This T cell receptor beta chain emerged from a study of T cells expressing NK-cell markers. Findings and limits, study-wide: Dominance of the CD3+CD56-NKG2C+ fraction by these clonotypes also held in a handful of donors. Six or seven donors carried dominant NKG2C+ clonotypes that made up about 1.0-7.0% of their CD8+ T cells. Specificity for HCMV among expanded NKG2C+ T cell clones was not established.

TCRdb reprocessed the 5' RACE reads, with one entry per CDR3 protein and no DNA. The repertoire table contains around 550,000 distinct CDR3 sequences. With regard to this clonotype: Its target is unknown.

The germline gives CDR1 SGHTA, CDR2 FQGNSA. CDR3 length: 18 residues. The rearrangement uses TRBV7-2 and TRBJ2-1; TCRdb picks TRBD2, but there is no DNA to check that call. Source material: blood T cells: a sorted CD56 or NKG2C T cell subset, CD4+ or CD8+ T cells, or bulk PBMC T cells (not recorded which). The receptor's source is a young man in good health. This chain's CDR3 is CASSVSGRALGFGNEQFF.